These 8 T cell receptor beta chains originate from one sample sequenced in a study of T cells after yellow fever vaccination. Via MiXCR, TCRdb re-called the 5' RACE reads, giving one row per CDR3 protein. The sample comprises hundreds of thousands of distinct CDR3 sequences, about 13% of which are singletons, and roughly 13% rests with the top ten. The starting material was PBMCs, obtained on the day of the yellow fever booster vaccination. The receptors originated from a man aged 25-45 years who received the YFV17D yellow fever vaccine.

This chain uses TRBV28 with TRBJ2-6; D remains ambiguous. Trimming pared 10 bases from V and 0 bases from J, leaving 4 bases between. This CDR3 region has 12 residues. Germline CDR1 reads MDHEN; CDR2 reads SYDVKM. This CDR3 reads CATVSGANVLTF. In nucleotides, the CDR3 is TGTGCCACAGTCTCTGGGGCCAACGTCCTGACTTTC. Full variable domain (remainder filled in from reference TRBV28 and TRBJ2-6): DVKVTQSSRYLVKRTGEKVFLECVQDMDHENMFWYRQDPGLGLRLIYFSYDVKMKEKGDIPEGYSVSREKKERFSLILESASTNQTSMYLCATVSGANVLTFGAGSRLTVL.

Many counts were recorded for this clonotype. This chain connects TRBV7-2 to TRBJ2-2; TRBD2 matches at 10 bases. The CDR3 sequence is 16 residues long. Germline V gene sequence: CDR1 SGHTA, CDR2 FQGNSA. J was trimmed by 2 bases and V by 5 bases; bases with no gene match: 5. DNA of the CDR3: TGTGCCAGCAGCCTACGACTAGCGGGCAACACCGGGGAGCTGTTTTTT. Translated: CASSLRLAGNTGELFF.

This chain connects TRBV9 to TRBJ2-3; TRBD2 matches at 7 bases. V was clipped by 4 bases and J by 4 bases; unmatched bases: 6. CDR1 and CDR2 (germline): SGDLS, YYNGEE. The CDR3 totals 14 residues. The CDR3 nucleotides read TGTGCCAGCAGCCAACCCGGGGGGTCAGATACGCAGTATTTT. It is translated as CASSQPGGSDTQYF.

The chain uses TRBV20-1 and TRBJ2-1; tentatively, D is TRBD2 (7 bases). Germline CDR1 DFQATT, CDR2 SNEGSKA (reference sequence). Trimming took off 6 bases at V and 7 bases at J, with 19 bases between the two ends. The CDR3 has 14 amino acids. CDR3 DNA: TGCAGTGCGGGCACAGGGAGGGCTGGGAATGAGCAGTTCTTC. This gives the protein CSAGTGRAGNEQFF.

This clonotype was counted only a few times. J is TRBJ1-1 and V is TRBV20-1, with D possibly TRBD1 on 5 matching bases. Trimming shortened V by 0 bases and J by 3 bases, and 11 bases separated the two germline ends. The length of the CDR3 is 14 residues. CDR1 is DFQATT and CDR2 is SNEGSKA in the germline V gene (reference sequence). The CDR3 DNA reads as TGCAGTGCTAGAGACGGGACGACCCACACTGAAGCTTTCTTT. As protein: CSARDGTTHTEAFF.

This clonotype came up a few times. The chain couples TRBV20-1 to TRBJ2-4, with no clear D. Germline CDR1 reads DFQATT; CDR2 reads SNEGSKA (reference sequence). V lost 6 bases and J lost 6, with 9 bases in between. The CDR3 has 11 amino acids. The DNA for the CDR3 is TGCAGTGCCCGCAGAGTAAACATTCAGTACTTC. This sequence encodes CSARRVNIQYF.

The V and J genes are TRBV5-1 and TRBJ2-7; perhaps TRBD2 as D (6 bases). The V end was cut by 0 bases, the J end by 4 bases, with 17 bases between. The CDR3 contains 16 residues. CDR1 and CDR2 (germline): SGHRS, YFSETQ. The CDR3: CASSLGLEGPSYEQYF. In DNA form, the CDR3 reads TGCGCCAGCAGCTTGGGCCTGGAGGGGCCGTCTTACGAGCAGTACTTC.

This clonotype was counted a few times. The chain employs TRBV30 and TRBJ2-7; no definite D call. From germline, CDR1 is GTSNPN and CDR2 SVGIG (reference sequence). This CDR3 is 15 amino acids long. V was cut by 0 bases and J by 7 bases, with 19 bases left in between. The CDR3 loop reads CAWSVRVELGGEQYF. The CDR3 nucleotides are TGTGCCTGGAGTGTACGAGTCGAGCTCGGTGGAGAGCAGTACTTC.